One sample yielded the 25 T cell receptor beta chains listed below, sequenced in a study of blood T cells in healthy people across ages. The use of a sample-barcoded 5' primer and a J-beta primer mix characterized a second PCR of roughly 7 to 11 cycles. In TCRdb, the 5' RACE reads were re-called with MiXCR into one record per CDR3 protein. The repertoire holds roughly 800,000 distinct CDR3 sequences, with 58% as singletons. The source material was blood. These receptors were taken from a man aged 25 to 40 in good health.

This clonotype was counted only a few times. The chain recombines TRBV11-2 with TRBJ2-3, with TRBD2 as a possible D gene (6 bases). Germline V lookup: CDR1 SGHAT, CDR2 FQNNGV. The CDR3 covers 15 residues. V gave up 0 bases and J gave up 4 bases, with 11 bases separating them. The CDR3 DNA follows: TGTGCCAGCAGCTTAGACCCGTGGGGGGCAGATACGCAGTATTTT. As protein: CASSLDPWGADTQYF.

The genes are TRBV5-1 and TRBJ2-1, with 8 bases fitting TRBD1. The J call may be wrong; the DNA end is better matched by TRBJ2-7. Germline V gene sequence: CDR1 SGHRS, CDR2 YFSETQ. There are 14 residues in the CDR3. The CDR3 nucleotides are TGCGCCAGCAGCACCCAGACAGGGGACTACGAGCAGTACTTC. Translation: CASSTQTGDYEQYF.

This clonotype was counted a few times. DNA of the CDR3: TGCAGTGCTAGAGATTCGGTCCGAGATGGCTACACCTTC. The encoded protein is CSARDSVRDGYTF. V and J are TRBV20-1 and TRBJ1-2; D remains ambiguous. CDR3 size: 13 residues. Per the germline V gene, CDR1 is DFQATT and CDR2 is SNEGSKA (reference sequence). The V end lost 0 bases, the J end lost 6 bases, and 11 bases lay between the germline ends.

The rearrangement uses TRBV29-1 and TRBJ2-5; tentative D call: TRBD1 (8 bases). Germline CDR1 SQVTM, CDR2 ANQGSEA. The CDR3 extends over 14 amino acids. V was shortened by 4 bases and J by 5 bases, with 17 bases between the two germline ends. CDR3 sequence: CSVGGGQAKETQYF. CDR3 DNA sequence: TGCAGCGTTGGGGGGGGACAGGCCAAGGAGACCCAGTACTTC. The whole variable domain, remainder taken from reference TRBV29-1 and TRBJ2-5, is SAVISQKPSRDICQRGTSLTIQCQVDSQVTMMFWYRQQPGQSLTLIATANQGSEATYESGFVIDKFPISRPNLTFSTLTVSNMSPEDSSIYLCSVGGGQAKETQYFGPGTRLLVL.

This clonotype was observed a handful of times. The CDR3 DNA is TGTGCCAGCAGTTTGGGATTTACCGGGGAGCTGTTTTTT. Translation gives CASSLGFTGELFF. The chain uses TRBV6-2 or TRBV6-3 and TRBJ2-2; no clear D. The CDR3 has 13 amino acids. The V end was cut by 4 bases, the J end by 5 bases, with 8 bases between. Looked up from germline, CDR1 is MNHEY and CDR2 is SVGEGT.

In this sample, this clonotype turned up a few times. The rearrangement links TRBV15 to TRBJ1-2, with no clear D. Trimming took 0 bases from V and 4 from J, leaving 12 bases between them. This CDR3 has 15 residues. Germline loops: CDR1 LNHNV, CDR2 YYDKDF (reference sequence). The CDR3 nucleotides are TGTGCCACCAGCAGAGAACGTGGACGGAGCTATGGCTACACCTTC. Residues: CATSRERGRSYGYTF.

Here the CDR3 reads CSARDPGTDSYEQYF. In DNA, the CDR3 is TGCAGTGCTAGAGATCCCGGGACTGATAGCTACGAGCAGTACTTC. This rearrangement joins TRBV20-1 to TRBJ2-4; D perhaps matches TRBD2 (6 bases). The DNA end is a closer match to TRBJ2-7, so the J assignment may be wrong. CDR3 length: 15 amino acids. Germline assignment: CDR1 DFQATT and CDR2 SNEGSKA (reference sequence).

This clonotype was counted between two and nine times. The V and J genes are TRBV20-1 and TRBJ2-5, with D tentatively TRBD2 (5 bases). This CDR3 is 12 amino acids long. Trimming removed 6 bases at V and 2 bases at J, with 10 bases between. The germline V gene encodes CDR1 DFQATT and CDR2 SNEGSKA (reference sequence). CDR3: CSAPGIQETQYF. The DNA for the CDR3 is TGCAGTGCCCCGGGAATTCAAGAGACCCAGTACTTC.

This clonotype occurred a few times. The chain uses TRBV10-2 and TRBJ1-2; no clear D. CDR1 and CDR2 (germline): WSHSY, SAAADI. The CDR3 is 13 amino acids. V was shortened by 3 bases and J by 4 bases, with 9 bases between the two germline ends. CDR3 loop: CASSDLGSYGYTF. The CDR3 DNA sequence: TGCGCCAGCAGTGACCTGGGAAGCTATGGCTACACCTTC.

The genes are TRBV4-2 and TRBJ2-7; D may correspond to TRBD1 or TRBD2 (5 bases each). Germline CDR1 reads LGHNA; CDR2 reads YNFKEQ. V gave up 5 bases and J gave up 3 bases, with 14 bases separating them. The CDR3 consists of 14 residues. As DNA, the CDR3 is TGTGCCAGCAGCAACCCGGGACCGAACTACGAGCAGTACTTC. It yields the protein CASSNPGPNYEQYF.

The chain joins TRBV7-6 to TRBJ2-4; TRBD1 might be the D (6 bases). Gene TRBJ2-7 matches the end of the DNA better, so the J call may be wrong. This CDR3 spans 15 amino acids. CDR1 and CDR2 from the germline V gene are SGHVS and FNYEAQ. CDR3 residues: CASSPLPADSYEQYF. CDR3 DNA: TGTGCCAGCAGCCCATTACCGGCGGACAGCTACGAGCAGTACTTC.

With regard to this clonotype: Sequence at one end of the junction differs from germline and may be a read error. The V gene is TRBV2, the J gene TRBJ1-5; 7 bases map to TRBD1. Germline assignment: CDR1 SNHLY and CDR2 FYNNEI. The CDR3 runs to 15 residues. The CDR3, as DNA: TGTGCCGGCAGTGGGAGGAGGGGGCGAGATCAGCCCCAGCATTTT. This sequence encodes CAGSGRRGRDQPQHF.

The chain carries TRBV20-1 and TRBJ2-7, with 13 bases identical to TRBD2. The V and J ends lost 6 bases and 7 bases, in that order; junction bases with no gene match: 12. This CDR3 contains 15 residues. CDR1 and CDR2 from the germline V gene are DFQATT and SNEGSKA (reference sequence). The CDR3 is CSAESTSGRAWEQYF. As DNA, the CDR3 is TGCAGTGCCGAAAGTACTAGCGGGAGGGCCTGGGAGCAGTACTTC.

DNA of the CDR3: TGTGCCAGCAGCTTCGGACAGGGGGAACCCCTCGAGCAGTACTTC. Residues: CASSFGQGEPLEQYF. This chain joins TRBV7-2 and TRBJ2-5; 10 nucleotides line up with TRBD1. The J call is uncertain, as TRBJ2-7 better fits the DNA end. The CDR3 has 15 residues. Germline CDR1 is SGHTA and CDR2 is FQGNSA.

The chain carries TRBV15 and TRBJ1-1; 9 bases are a match to TRBD1. Germline CDR1 reads LNHNV; CDR2 reads YYDKDF (reference sequence). The CDR3 sequence is 16 residues long. The ends lost 1 base at V and 3 bases at J; junction bases unmatched: 6. CDR3 bases: TGTGCCACCAGCAGAGGTACAGGGGGCATAGACACTGAAGCTTTCTTT. Amino acids: CATSRGTGGIDTEAFF.

The chain's CDR3 is CASRKGLAPYNEQFF. CDR3 nucleotide sequence: TGTGCCAGCAGGAAGGGACTAGCCCCCTACAATGAGCAGTTCTTC. The chain combines TRBV7-2 with TRBJ2-1, with TRBD2 matching over 9 bases. CDR3 length: 15 amino acids. Germline-derived CDR1 and CDR2 are SGHTA and FQGNSA. V lost 6 bases, J lost 2 bases, and 5 bases stayed unmatched.

This sequence joins TRBV3-1 and TRBJ2-1, with TRBD2 as a possible D gene (5 bases). V was pared by 4 bases and J by 7 bases, with 14 bases between. The CDR3 has 14 residues. Per the germline V gene, CDR1 is LGHDT and CDR2 is YNNKEL (reference sequence). CDR3 region: CASSLRTAQNEQFF. The CDR3 region has the DNA TGTGCCAGCAGCCTTCGGACTGCGCAGAATGAGCAGTTCTTC.

This clonotype was counted once. The gene calls are TRBV7-9 and TRBJ1-2; a possible D gene is TRBD1 (6 bases). Germline V gene data show CDR1 as SEHNR and CDR2 as FQNEAQ (reference sequence). CDR3 size: 14 residues. Trimming left V 5 bases short and J 6 bases short, with 16 bases between. CDR3 in amino acids: CASSRSGGQDGYTF. CDR3 nucleotides: TGTGCCAGCAGCCGAAGCGGGGGGCAGGATGGCTACACCTTC.

The rearrangement uses TRBV10-3 and TRBJ2-7; maybe TRBD2 (6 bases). The V end was cut by 10 bases, the J end by 0 bases, with 13 bases between. This CDR3 region has 13 residues. In germline, CDR1 is ENHRY, CDR2 SYGVKD. CDR3 coding DNA: TGTGCCACCAACGACGGGAGCTCCTACGAGCAGTACTTC. It encodes CATNDGSSYEQYF.

This clonotype was counted between two and nine times. This chain joins TRBV7-2 and TRBJ1-1, with a possible D match to TRBD1 (5 bases). Trimming removed 5 bases from V and 3 bases from J, with 13 bases in between. Germline V gene data show CDR1 as SGHTA and CDR2 as FQGNSA. The CDR3 runs 14 residues. CDR3 in amino acids: CASSRGPGYTEAFF. The CDR3 bases are TGTGCCAGCAGCCGCGGCCCAGGGTACACTGAAGCTTTCTTT. The full variable domain, completed using reference TRBV7-2 and TRBJ1-1, is GAGVSQSPSNKVTEKGKDVELRCDPISGHTALYWYRQSLGQGLEFLIYFQGNSAPDKSGLPSDRFSAERTGGSVSTLTIQRTQQEDSAVYLCASSRGPGYTEAFFGQGTRLTVV.

This chain connects TRBV9 to TRBJ1-2; maybe TRBD1 (6 bases). CDR3 length equals 14 residues. Looked up from germline, CDR1 is SGDLS and CDR2 is YYNGEE. The V and J ends lost 0 bases and 2 bases respectively, with 8 bases between them. The CDR3 loop reads CASSVGTGNYGYTF. The CDR3 nucleotides are TGTGCCAGCAGCGTAGGCACAGGGAACTATGGCTACACCTTC.

The chain carries TRBV6-2 or TRBV6-3 and TRBJ2-4, with no clear D. The CDR3 extends over 13 amino acids. Trimming took 6 bases from V and 7 from J, leaving 13 bases between them. Germline V gene data show CDR1 as MNHEY and CDR2 as SVGEGT. DNA for the CDR3: TGTGCCAGCAGAGGAGTTTCGTTTAACATTCAGTACTTC. It translates to CASRGVSFNIQYF.

The J gene is TRBJ2-1, the V gene TRBV5-4, with 7 nucleotides matching TRBD2. Germline-derived CDR1 and CDR2 are SGHNT and YYREEE (reference sequence). The CDR3 loop spans 15 amino acids. Germline trimming cut 4 bases from V and 2 bases from J; bases unmatched to any gene: 6. The CDR3 DNA reads TGTGCCAGCAGCGCCCGCAGCGGGGCCTACAATGAGCAGTTCTTC. This sequence encodes CASSARSGAYNEQFF.

The table lists this clonotype with a count of one. The chain links TRBV7-2 to TRBJ2-5; TRBD2 is a possible D gene (6 bases). CDR1 and CDR2 (germline): SGHTA, FQGNSA. V shed 1 base and J shed 3 bases, with 12 bases lying between them. The CDR3 is 15 residues long. CDR3 loop: CASSLESGLEETQYF. The CDR3 region has the DNA TGTGCCAGCAGCTTAGAGAGCGGGTTAGAAGAGACCCAGTACTTC.

V usage is TRBV7-2 and J usage is TRBJ2-1; D is undetermined. The J call is uncertain, as TRBJ2-7 better fits the DNA end. CDR3 length equals 12 residues. CDR1 and CDR2 (germline): SGHTA, FQGNSA. The CDR3 is CASSPLYNEQYF. Written as DNA, the CDR3 is TGTGCCAGCAGCCCTTTGTACAATGAGCAGTACTTC.